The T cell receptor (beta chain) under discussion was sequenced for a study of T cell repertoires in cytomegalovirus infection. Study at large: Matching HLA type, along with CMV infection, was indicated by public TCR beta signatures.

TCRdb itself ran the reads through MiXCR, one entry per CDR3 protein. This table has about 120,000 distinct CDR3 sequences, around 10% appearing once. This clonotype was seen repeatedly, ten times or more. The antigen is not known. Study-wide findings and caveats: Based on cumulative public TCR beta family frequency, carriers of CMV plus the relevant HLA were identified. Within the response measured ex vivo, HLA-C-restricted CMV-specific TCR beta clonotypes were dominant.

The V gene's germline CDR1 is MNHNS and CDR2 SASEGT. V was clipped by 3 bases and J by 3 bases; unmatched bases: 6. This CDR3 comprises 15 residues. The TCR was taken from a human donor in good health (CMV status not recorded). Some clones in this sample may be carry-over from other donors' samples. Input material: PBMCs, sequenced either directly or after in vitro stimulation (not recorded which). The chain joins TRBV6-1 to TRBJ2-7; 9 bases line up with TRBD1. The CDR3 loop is CASSDGTGLNYEQYV. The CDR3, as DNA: TGTGCCAGCAGTGACGGGACAGGGTTAAACTACGAGCAGTACGTC.